This TCR beta chain originates from a study of CD8+CD57+ T cells in acquired aplastic anemia. As for the study in general: The sorted CD4+ and CD8+ cells yielded an average around 3 ug of DNA. General study results and limits: Sharing between patients and controls was observed for twenty-nine CD8+ CDR3 sequences. Patient and control CD8+ Simpson's diversity was not significantly different.

With 4 bases removed from V and 6 bases from J, the gap between germline ends came to 12 bases. Germline CDR1 reads LNHDA; CDR2 reads SQIVND (reference sequence). This CDR3 comprises 13 residues. The patients chosen for sequencing had shown expansion of CD8+CD57+ cells (detected by flow cytometry). Remarks on this clonotype: Its antigen is not known.

Genomic DNA served as template for TCR beta VDJ and CDR3 profiling. TCRdb processed the reads anew with MiXCR; each CDR3 protein has one entry. The sample has about 40,000 distinct CDR3 sequences; less than 65% are singletons. The chain carries TRBV19 and TRBJ1-2, with a possible D match to TRBD1 (5 bases). This sequence was found in a human donor with aplastic anemia. The sample comprised sorted CD4+, CD8+, or CD8+CD57+ T cells (not recorded which) from PBMCs. DNA for the CDR3: TGTGCCAGTAGTACCGGGACGAAAAATGGCTACACCTTC. It is translated as CASSTGTKNGYTF.